The rows below give T cell receptor beta chains drawn from one sample of a study of blood T cell repertoires in COVID-19. This table comes from immunoSEQ multiplex PCR, and its TCRdb copy is limited to in-frame clones, with some not included. This sample yields approximately 170,000 clones, of which roughly 87% are seen a single time; 7.6% belongs to the top ten. Sequenced: peripheral blood. These receptor sequences come from a woman in her 70s with COVID-19, enrolled during active disease. Both conserved end residues are part of each CDR3. The D gene is left open where the match is weak. Clone size is shown for a subset of rows, as once, few, many or a class of expanded clone.

TRBJ2-1	.	.	TRBV13	TGTGCCAGCAGCTTAAAGGGGTCCGTCCCCTACAATGAGCAGTTCTTC	CASSLKGSVPYNEQFF
TRBJ2-7	.	.	TRBV3-1/TRBV3-2	TGTGCCAGCAGCCACCAAGGCCTACAGGGAATAAGCAACGAGCAGTACTTC	CASSHQGLQGISNEQYF
TRBJ2-1	.	TRBD2	TRBV20-1	TGCAGTGCTAGTGGACTAGCGGGAAGGGACAATGAGCAGTTCTTC	CSASGLAGRDNEQFF
TRBJ1-1	.	TRBD1	TRBV20-1	TGCAGTGCCCTGGGACAGGCCGAAGCTTTCTTT	CSALGQAEAFF
TRBJ1-2	.	TRBD1	TRBV28	TGTGCCAGCAGGATAGGACAGGCTAACTATGGCTACACCTTC	CASRIGQANYGYTF
TRBJ1-1	.	.	TRBV7-8	TGTGCCAGCAGCCTTCCGGCGGGCACTGAAGCTTTCTTT	CASSLPAGTEAFF
TRBJ1-6	.	.	TRBV28	TGTGCCAGCAGTTCAAACTATAATTCACCCCTCCACTTT	CASSSNYNSPLHF
TRBJ2-3	.	TRBD1	TRBV5-1	TGCGCCAGCATGCTAATACCGGGACAGAGCACAGATACGCAGTATTTT	CASMLIPGQSTDTQYF
TRBJ2-1	few	TRBD2	TRBV18	TGTGCCAGCTCACCAGTCAGCGGGAGGTCCGATGAGCAGTTCTTC	CASSPVSGRSDEQFF
TRBJ2-5	.	TRBD1	TRBV10-1	TGCGCCAGCAGCCTAAAACAGGGGCTGACCCAGTACTTC	CASSLKQGLTQYF
TRBJ1-1	.	TRBD1	TRBV19	TGTGCCAGTAGTACTAGACAGGGGGCGAGTGAAGCTTTCTTT	CASSTRQGASEAFF
TRBJ2-3	.	.	TRBV7-9	TGTGCCAGCACCTTAGGGGCCAGCCAGACAGATACGCAGTATTTT	CASTLGASQTDTQYF
TRBJ1-1	.	.	TRBV12-3/TRBV12-4	TGTGCCAGCAGTTTACTCCTGAACACTGAAGCTTTCTTT	CASSLLLNTEAFF
TRBJ2-7	.	TRBD1	TRBV10-3	TGTGCCATCAGGCATGAAGCGACAGGGAACGAGCAGTACTTC	CAIRHEATGNEQYF
TRBJ1-5	.	.	TRBV28	TGTGCCAGCAGTTTAAGTCCCCCGGGTAGGAGCAATCAGCCCCAGCATTTT	CASSLSPPGRSNQPQHF
TRBJ1-2	.	.	TRBV19	TGTGCCAGTAGTATAGACTTAAAGGGGGTCTATGGCTACACCTTC	CASSIDLKGVYGYTF
TRBJ2-3	.	TRBD2	TRBV6-6	TGTGCCAGCAGTACTAGCGGGCCCCCGCGCACAGATACGCAGTATTTT	CASSTSGPPRTDTQYF
TRBJ1-6	few	TRBD1	TRBV6-5	TGTGCCAGCAGTTACTCTTCAGGACAGGGAAGTTCACCCCTCCACTTT	CASSYSSGQGSSPLHF
TRBJ1-6	few	.	TRBV6-5	TGTGCCAGCAGTTTTAGGGGCGAGCCCCTCCACTTT	CASSFRGEPLHF
TRBJ2-1	.	TRBD2	TRBV5-1	TGCGCCAGCAGCTCGCAGGCTAGCGGGAGTAATGAGCAGTTCTTC	CASSSQASGSNEQFF
TRBJ1-3	.	.	TRBV21-1	TGTGCCAGCAGCAAAAATAAGGACAGGGCCCCAGGGATTCGAGCCGGAAACACCATATATTTT	CASSKNKDRAPGIRAGNTIYF
TRBJ1-2	.	TRBD1	TRBV27	TGTGCCAGCAGTAACCGGGACAGGGGGCACTATGGCTACACCTTC	CASSNRDRGHYGYTF
TRBJ2-1	.	TRBD2	TRBV4-3	TGCGCCAGCAGCCAAGGCCCAACTAGCGGGAGGGCCACGGGAAATGAGCAGTTCTTC	CASSQGPTSGRATGNEQFF
TRBJ2-1	few	.	TRBV5-6	TGTGCCAGCACCAGACTTGGGAGCTCCTACAATGAGCAGTTCTTC	CASTRLGSSYNEQFF
TRBJ2-1	once	TRBD2	TRBV12-5	TGTGCTAGTGGTTGGACGGGACTAGCGGGAGACAATGAGCAGTTCTTC	CASGWTGLAGDNEQFF
TRBJ2-1	.	TRBD2	TRBV5-1	TGCGCCAGCAGCTTGGATAGAGGGAGGGCCGGGAATGAGCAGTTCTTC	CASSLDRGRAGNEQFF
TRBJ1-1	.	TRBD1	TRBV5-6	TGTGCCAGCAGCTGGACAGGGGTCACTGAAGCTTTCTTT	CASSWTGVTEAFF
TRBJ2-2	few	.	TRBV7-6	TGTGCCAGCAGCTTAGCAGGGCAGGGGAATACCGGGGAGCTGTTTTTT	CASSLAGQGNTGELFF
TRBJ2-1	.	.	TRBV6-5	TGTGCCAGCAAGGGGGTCGGAGCGGCGGATGAGCAGTTCTTC	CASKGVGAADEQFF
TRBJ1-4	.	TRBD1	TRBV15	TGTGCCACCAGCAGTTTACCCAGGGGGCGCGGTGAAAAACTGTTTTTT	CATSSLPRGRGEKLFF
TRBJ2-1	once	.	TRBV7-8	TGTGCCAGCAGCAAGGGGTGGGGTAGCGGTTACAATGAGCAGTTCTTC	CASSKGWGSGYNEQFF
TRBJ2-7	once	.	TRBV28	TGTGCCAGCAGTTTCGGAGCCTACGAGCAGTACTTC	CASSFGAYEQYF
TRBJ2-3	few	.	TRBV9	TGTGCCAGCAGCTTTTCCGGGCAGGGTCCAGATACGCAGTATTTT	CASSFSGQGPDTQYF
TRBJ1-4	once	TRBD1	TRBV25-1	TGTGCCAGCAGTGAATATCGGGGACAGGGCGGTGAAAAACTGTTTTTT	CASSEYRGQGGEKLFF
TRBJ2-7	.	TRBD1	TRBV18	TGTGCCAGCTCACCACCAGGACAGGGGGAAGGATTCTACGAGCAGTACTTC	CASSPPGQGEGFYEQYF
TRBJ1-5	.	.	TRBV4-1	TGCGCCAGCAGCCAAGTAGGCCACGGGAGCAATCAGCCCCAGCATTTT	CASSQVGHGSNQPQHF
TRBJ2-1	.	.	TRBV27	TGTGCCAGCACCCCCACTAGTAAATCCTACAATGAGCAGTTCTTC	CASTPTSKSYNEQFF
TRBJ2-3	.	.	TRBV11-1	TGTGCCAGCAGCTTAGAAGCGGCTAGCACAGATACGCAGTATTTT	CASSLEAASTDTQYF
TRBJ2-1	.	.	TRBV5-1	TGCGCCAGCAGCTTGTCTCAGGGCGCTTACAATGAGCAGTTCTTC	CASSLSQGAYNEQFF
TRBJ2-7	.	TRBD2	TRBV29-1	TGCAGCGTTTCTCGTATGGGGGGGTACGAGCAGTACTTC	CSVSRMGGYEQYF
TRBJ1-3	.	.	TRBV19	TGTGCCAGTACCCTAACCCGCGACAGCTCTGGAAACACCATATATTTT	CASTLTRDSSGNTIYF
TRBJ1-3	.	.	TRBV19	TGTGCCAGTGCGATTTCCTACACCATATATTTT	CASAISYTIYF
TRBJ2-7	.	.	TRBV28	TGTGCCAGCAGGCTCTGTATCCAGATCCACGACTACGAGCAGTACTTC	CASRLCIQIHDYEQYF
TRBJ2-1	.	.	TRBV4-3	TGCGCCAGCAGCCAAGTGGGCGGAGGGCCCAATGAGCAGTTCTTC	CASSQVGGGPNEQFF
TRBJ2-1	.	TRBD2	TRBV20-1	TGCAGGTGCGGGAGTCACAATGAGCAGTTCTTC	CRCGSHNEQFF
TRBJ2-7	.	.	TRBV10-2	TGCGCCAGCAAAGAGGACACAAAGACCTACGAGCAGTACTTC	CASKEDTKTYEQYF
TRBJ1-4	.	TRBD1	TRBV7-9	TGTGCCAGCAGCTCATATGGGACAGGGGAGCGTGAAAAACTGTTTTTT	CASSSYGTGEREKLFF
TRBJ2-1	.	TRBD2	TRBV7-9	TGTGCCAGCTCCCTAGCGGGAGAGGTTGAGCAGTTCTTC	CASSLAGEVEQFF
TRBJ2-7	.	.	TRBV6-2/TRBV6-3	TGTGCCAGCAGTTACCGCGGGGTTCGGTACGAGCAGTACTTC	CASSYRGVRYEQYF
TRBJ2-3	.	TRBD2	TRBV11-3	TGTGCCAGCCTTAGCGGGAGGGACGCAGATACGCAGTATTTT	CASLSGRDADTQYF
TRBJ1-2	.	TRBD1	TRBV5-6	TGTGCCAGCAGCTTAGACAGGGGCTACTCTAACTATGGCTACACCTTC	CASSLDRGYSNYGYTF
TRBJ1-2	.	TRBD1	TRBV28	TGTGCCAGCTCCCTACAGGGGGGTGGCTACACCTTC	CASSLQGGGYTF
TRBJ1-1	.	.	TRBV14	TGTGCCAGCAGCCAAGATACGTCGAGGGGCAGGGGTGAAGCTTTCTTT	CASSQDTSRGRGEAFF
TRBJ2-3	.	.	TRBV29-1	TGCAGCGTTGTACTCACCCTCACAGATACGCAGTATTTT	CSVVLTLTDTQYF